The 29 T cell receptor beta chains below all came from one sample that was sequenced in a study of shared clonotypes between healthy human individuals. Only CD45RO-negative cells positively selected for CCR7 counted as naive CD8 cells, so terminally differentiated effector memory CD45RA+ cells were excluded. TCRdb keeps only in-frame clones here, not all; method: immunoSEQ multiplex PCR. The sample has roughly 2,000,000 clones; 90% to 95% are singletons. Sequencing was carried out using naive CD8+ T cells from PBMCs. The source of these receptors is a man between 18 and 29 years old in good health. Some clones in this sample may be carry-over from other donors' samples.

The chain employs TRBV7-8 and TRBJ2-1; TRBD2 aligns across 7 bases. CDR3 length: 15 residues. From germline, CDR1 is SGHVS and CDR2 FQNEAQ. Germline trimming cut 1 base from V and 8 bases from J; bases unmatched to any gene: 8. CDR3 sequence (DNA): TGTGCCAGCAGCTTAGAGCTAGCGGCGGACCATGAGCAGTTCTTC. Protein: CASSLELAADHEQFF.

This clone was recorded once. The rearrangement joins TRBV7-7 to TRBJ2-1, with 10 bases matching TRBD2. This CDR3 spans 16 amino acids. V shed 3 bases, J shed 8 bases, and the junction held 10 bases outside the gene matches. Germline CDR1 SSHAT, CDR2 FNYEAQ (reference sequence). CDR3 residues: CASSLASGRPSDEQFF. The CDR3 DNA sequence: TGTGCCAGCAGCTTGGCTAGCGGGAGACCAAGTGATGAGCAGTTCTTC.

The rearrangement links TRBV5-4 to TRBJ2-7; D tentatively fits TRBD1 or TRBD2 (5 bases each). V shed 4 bases and J shed 3 bases, with 11 bases lying between them. Germline V lookup: CDR1 SGHNT, CDR2 YYREEE (reference sequence). CDR3 length: 13 residues. CDR3 protein: CASSLEDNYEQYF. CDR3 bases: TGTGCCAGCAGCCTGGAGGACAACTACGAGCAGTACTTC.

This clone was recorded only once. The CDR3 region has the DNA TGTGCCAGCAGTCCCTTTAGGAGGGTGGGTGAGCAGTTCTTC. Its translation: CASSPFRRVGEQFF. The chain is built from TRBV28 and TRBJ2-1; D perhaps matches TRBD2 (6 bases). Germline CDR1 is MDHEN and CDR2 is SYDVKM. The CDR3 loop spans 14 amino acids. V shed 5 bases and J shed 9 bases, with 17 bases lying between them.

The CDR3 DNA reads TGCGCCAGCAGCCCGAGCGTCATGAACACTGAAGCTTTCTTT. Amino acids: CASSPSVMNTEAFF. This chain joins TRBV4-3 and TRBJ1-1, with D hard to call. The CDR3 spans 14 residues. V was trimmed by 4 bases and J by 0 bases, leaving 9 bases between them. Per the germline V gene, CDR1 is LGHNA and CDR2 is YSLEER.

The chain combines TRBV5-6 with TRBJ2-1; the match to TRBD2 covers 14 bases. The ends lost 4 bases at V and 6 bases at J; junction bases unmatched: 3. CDR1 SGHDT and CDR2 YYEEEE come from the germline V gene. The CDR3 is 15 residues long. The CDR3 reads CASSPGTSGSNEQFF. The CDR3 DNA follows: TGTGCCAGCAGCCCCGGGACTAGCGGGAGCAATGAGCAGTTCTTC.

This chain connects TRBV7-9 to TRBJ2-1; 13 bases align to TRBD2. The junction had 6 bases not matched to a gene; V was cut back by 5 bases and J by 2 bases. The CDR3 sequence is 17 residues long. CDR1 SEHNR and CDR2 FQNEAQ come from the germline V gene (reference sequence). CDR3 in amino acids: CASSTTSGRAPYNEQFF. The CDR3 DNA is TGTGCCAGCAGCACCACTAGCGGGAGGGCCCCCTACAATGAGCAGTTCTTC.

This chain uses TRBV19 with TRBJ2-2, with unresolved D. Germline assignment: CDR1 LNHDA and CDR2 SQIVND (reference sequence). The CDR3 totals 14 residues. V gave up 7 bases and J gave up 3 bases, with 12 bases separating them. CDR3 nucleotide sequence: TGTGCCAGTATCGCCCCCTGGGACACCGGGGAGCTGTTTTTT. This sequence encodes CASIAPWDTGELFF.

This clone appeared once. The V and J genes are TRBV2 and TRBJ2-3; 10 bases agree with TRBD2. Germline CDR1 SNHLY, CDR2 FYNNEI. The J segment lost 0 bases and the V segment lost 7 bases, leaving 10 bases of the junction unmatched. CDR3 length equals 17 residues. CDR3 amino acids: CASTEGPSGSSTDTQYF. CDR3 in DNA: TGTGCCAGCACCGAGGGCCCTAGCGGGAGCAGCACAGATACGCAGTATTTT.

Note on this clone: This sample also contains other DNA sequences that code for the same CDR3. This chain connects TRBV19 to TRBJ2-7, with TRBD1 as a possible D gene (5 bases). V was cut by 1 base and J by 0 bases, with 10 bases left in between. CDR1 and CDR2 (germline): LNHDA, SQIVND (reference sequence). CDR3 size: 15 residues. This chain's CDR3 is CASSIGAGFSYEQYF. In DNA, the CDR3 is TGTGCCAGTAGTATAGGCGCAGGGTTCTCCTACGAGCAGTACTTC.

The chain is built from TRBV4-3 and TRBJ2-2; D perhaps matches TRBD1 (6 bases). The V gene's germline CDR1 is LGHNA and CDR2 YSLEER. The CDR3 extends over 15 amino acids. With 4 bases removed from V and 4 bases from J, the gap between germline ends came to 13 bases. The CDR3 is CASSPYRVPTGELFF. The CDR3 region has the DNA TGCGCCAGCAGCCCCTACAGGGTCCCCACCGGGGAGCTGTTTTTT.

The rearrangement uses TRBV7-9 and TRBJ2-1; 7 bases align to TRBD1. The CDR3 is 16 residues long. Germline V gene lookup returns CDR1 SEHNR and CDR2 FQNEAQ (reference sequence). The junction had 10 bases not matched to a gene; V was cut back by 5 bases and J by 3 bases. CDR3 coding DNA: TGTGCCAGCAGCCAGACAGGGAAGGTAGTCTACAATGAGCAGTTCTTC. Amino acid sequence: CASSQTGKVVYNEQFF.

The rearrangement links TRBV6-1 to TRBJ1-2; the match to TRBD1 covers 8 bases. The CDR3 is 14 amino acids. Per the germline V gene, CDR1 is MNHNS and CDR2 is SASEGT. With V trimmed by 6 bases and J by 4 bases, 7 bases remained unmatched. The CDR3 DNA reads as TGTGCCAGCAGCGGGGACAGGATAAGCTATGGCTACACCTTC. Translating gives CASSGDRISYGYTF.

The V gene is TRBV19, the J gene TRBJ2-5; D gene unclear. Germline lookup yields CDR1 LNHDA and CDR2 SQIVND (reference sequence). The CDR3 contains 15 residues. Trimming cost V 4 bases and J 1 base, with 13 bases left between them. The CDR3 region is CASSSGASPQETQYF. The CDR3 DNA reads as TGTGCCAGTAGTAGCGGCGCTTCCCCCCAAGAGACCCAGTACTTC.

V gene TRBV4-1 combines with J gene TRBJ1-6, with D unclear. This CDR3 is 15 amino acids long. CDR1 and CDR2 (germline): MGHRA, YSYEKL. Deletions cut 4 bases from V and 7 bases from J, with 14 bases between. The chain's CDR3 is CASSLSRTLNSPLHF. In DNA form, the CDR3 reads TGCGCCAGCAGCCTGTCCAGGACCTTGAATTCACCCCTCCACTTT.

A remark on this clone: Additional DNA sequences in this sample encode the identical CDR3. The J gene is TRBJ2-7, the V gene TRBV27; D call uncertain. The CDR3 runs to 13 residues. The V end lost 4 bases, the J end lost 1 base, and 8 bases lay between the germline ends. Germline V lookup: CDR1 MNHEY, CDR2 SMNVEV (reference sequence). The CDR3: CASSSYPSYEQYF. In DNA form, the CDR3 reads TGTGCCAGCAGTTCATACCCGTCCTACGAGCAGTACTTC.

The chain has TRBV4-1 and TRBJ1-2; D unresolved. This CDR3 contains 13 residues. V lost 3 bases, J lost 6 bases, and 11 bases lay in between. Per the germline V gene, CDR1 is MGHRA and CDR2 is YSYEKL. CDR3 DNA sequence: TGCGCCAGCAGCCAGACTAAAAGGGATGGCTACACCTTC. Amino acids: CASSQTKRDGYTF.

Regarding this clone: This sample also contains other DNA sequences that code for the same CDR3. The chain joins TRBV28 to TRBJ2-1; D might be TRBD1 (6 bases). V dropped 5 bases and J dropped 7 bases, with 9 bases sitting between them. Germline values: CDR1 MDHEN, CDR2 SYDVKM. This CDR3 region has 12 residues. CDR3 nucleotide sequence: TGTGCCAGCAGTCTAAGGGGGAATGAGCAGTTCTTC. Translation: CASSLRGNEQFF.

This clone occurred once. V gene TRBV15 combines with J gene TRBJ1-1; tentative D call: TRBD1 (6 bases). V was shortened by 8 bases and J by 0 bases, with 13 bases between the two germline ends. The CDR3 runs to 14 residues. Germline lookup yields CDR1 LNHNV and CDR2 YYDKDF (reference sequence). The CDR3 bases are TGTGCCACCCGATTGGACAGCATGAACACTGAAGCTTTCTTT. This codes for CATRLDSMNTEAFF.

Remarks on this clone: The sample has other DNA sequences that encode this CDR3 too. The gene calls are TRBV28 and TRBJ2-7; 10 nucleotides match TRBD1. Germline V gives CDR1 MDHEN, CDR2 SYDVKM. This CDR3 has 14 residues. V was pared by 6 bases and J by 2 bases, with 4 bases of the junction left unmatched. CDR3 protein: CASRPGTGAYEQYF. Written as DNA, the CDR3 is TGTGCCAGCAGGCCCGGGACAGGGGCCTACGAGCAGTACTTC.

V usage is TRBV29-1 and J usage is TRBJ2-1, with TRBD1 identical over 11 bases. The CDR3 loop spans 18 amino acids. The germline gives CDR1 SQVTM, CDR2 ANQGSEA. With V trimmed by 0 bases and J by 10 bases, 17 bases remained unmatched. CDR3 in amino acids: CSVEDLRETGQGVWEQFF. The CDR3 DNA reads TGCAGCGTTGAAGATCTTCGCGAGACGGGACAGGGGGTGTGGGAGCAGTTCTTC.

The chain links TRBV6-5 to TRBJ1-1; D is uncertain. V gave up 4 bases and J gave up 2 bases, with 14 bases separating them. CDR1 MNHEY and CDR2 SVGAGI come from the germline V gene. CDR3 size: 15 residues. CDR3 amino acids: CASSSQTTINTEAFF. The CDR3 DNA sequence: TGTGCCAGCAGTTCACAGACAACAATTAACACTGAAGCTTTCTTT.

The V and J genes are TRBV10-1 and TRBJ2-3; 11 nucleotides agree with TRBD2. J lost 8 bases, V lost 1 base, and 8 bases had no gene match. The CDR3 has 16 amino acids. Germline V CDR1 and CDR2: WNHNN, SYGVQD (reference sequence). The CDR3 is CASSELAGGPGSTQYF. CDR3 sequence (DNA): TGCGCCAGCAGTGAGTTAGCGGGAGGGCCGGGGTCTACGCAGTATTTT.

DNA of the CDR3: TGTGCCAGCAGCTTGGCGACTAGCGGGTGGGGACCTAGGGGGGAGCAGTTCTTC. Its protein is CASSLATSGWGPRGEQFF. The V call is TRBV13, the J call TRBJ2-1; 10 bases fit TRBD2. The CDR3 consists of 18 residues. Looked up from germline, CDR1 is PRHDT and CDR2 is FYEKMQ (reference sequence). Losses at the gene ends were 3 bases for V and 10 bases for J; bases not matched to a gene: 18. Drawing the rest from reference TRBV13 and TRBJ2-1, the complete variable domain is AAGVIQSPRHLIKEKRETATLKCYPIPRHDTVYWYQQGPGQDPQFLISFYEKMQSDKGSIPDRFSAQQFSDYHSELNMSSLELGDSALYFCASSLATSGWGPRGEQFFGPGTRLTVL.

CDR3 sequence: CASSYSRGRDEQFF. The DNA of the CDR3 is TGTGCCAGCAGTTACTCCCGGGGGCGGGATGAGCAGTTCTTC. The genes are TRBV6-6 and TRBJ2-1; possibly TRBD1 or TRBD2 for D (6 bases each). V lost 0 bases, J lost 8 bases, and 11 bases lay in between. Germline CDR1 reads MNHNY; CDR2 reads SVGAGI (reference sequence). The CDR3 loop spans 14 amino acids.

The rearrangement links TRBV9 to TRBJ2-5, with D maybe TRBD1 (6 bases). Germline V lookup: CDR1 SGDLS, CDR2 YYNGEE. The length of the CDR3 is 13 residues. The V and J ends lost 3 bases and 5 bases respectively, with 11 bases between them. As DNA, the CDR3 is TGTGCCAGCAGCGGGAACAGGGTGGAGACCCAGTACTTC. Translated: CASSGNRVETQYF.

This clone was picked up one time. This chain links TRBV27 with TRBJ2-1; D not certain. V was trimmed by 0 bases and J by 6 bases, leaving 12 bases between them. Per germline, CDR1 MNHEY and CDR2 SMNVEV (reference sequence). CDR3 size: 15 residues. The CDR3 DNA reads TGTGCCAGCAGTTTATCCTCAACATCTGGCAATGAGCAGTTCTTC. This sequence encodes CASSLSSTSGNEQFF.

The chain has TRBV19 and TRBJ2-4, with 7 bases identical to TRBD1. CDR1 LNHDA and CDR2 SQIVND come from the germline V gene (reference sequence). The CDR3 extends over 16 amino acids. V was pared by 1 base and J by 0 bases, with 3 bases of the junction left unmatched. The CDR3 loop reads CASSIGQGLAKNIQYF. The CDR3 nucleotides read TGTGCCAGTAGTATAGGACAGGGCCTAGCCAAAAACATTCAGTACTTC.

This clone has a single count. V usage is TRBV15 and J usage is TRBJ2-3, with D uncertain. V dropped 0 bases and J dropped 5 bases, with 12 bases sitting between them. CDR1 and CDR2 from the germline V gene are LNHNV and YYDKDF (reference sequence). The CDR3 consists of 15 residues. The CDR3 DNA sequence: TGTGCCACCAGCAGAGATTCGGTAGGGCGAGATACGCAGTATTTT. Its protein is CATSRDSVGRDTQYF.